A single sample gave rise to the 6 T cell receptor beta chains below, sequenced in a study of T cell repertoires in cytomegalovirus infection. Antigens of these TCRs are unknown. Via MiXCR, TCRdb re-called the reads, giving one row per CDR3 protein. The sample carries 80,000 to 90,000 distinct CDR3 sequences, around 49% recorded once. The sequencing here drew on CD8+ T cells from cultured PBMCs, taken from culture after CMV antigen stimulation. The receptors derive from a human donor in good health (CMV status not recorded). Some clones in this sample may be carry-over from other donors' samples.

In its sample, this clonotype was seen a few times. V is TRBV11-2 and J is TRBJ2-7; possibly TRBD2 for D (6 bases). The V gene's germline CDR1 is SGHAT and CDR2 FQNNGV. CDR3 length: 15 residues. The V and J ends lost 4 bases and 3 bases respectively, with 16 bases between them. CDR3 region: CASSSDAGTRYEQYF. CDR3 DNA: TGTGCCAGCAGCTCGGATGCCGGGACTCGCTACGAGCAGTACTTC.

V gene TRBV6-1 combines with J gene TRBJ2-1, with D possibly being TRBD1 (7 bases). The CDR3 is 17 residues long. The V gene lost 8 bases and the J gene lost 8 bases, with 28 bases spanning the gap. Germline V lookup: CDR1 MNHNS, CDR2 SASEGT. CDR3 sequence (DNA): TGTGCCAGCTCTGTTCGAGAAACGGCAGGGGGGTTCGATGAGCAGTTCTTC. Translated, it gives CASSVRETAGGFDEQFF.

This clonotype was found once. This chain uses TRBV27 with TRBJ1-3; 10 bases match TRBD1. The CDR3 totals 16 residues. Germline lookup yields CDR1 MNHEY and CDR2 SMNVEV (reference sequence). V lost 0 bases to trimming and J lost 4 bases; unmatched junction nucleotides: 3. The chain's CDR3 is CASSLSGGQGGNTIYF. CDR3 DNA sequence: TGTGCCAGCAGTTTATCAGGGGGACAGGGGGGAAACACCATATATTTT.

The V call is TRBV10-3, the J call TRBJ1-3, with 7 bases that match TRBD1. There are 16 residues in the CDR3. The germline V gene has CDR1 ENHRY and CDR2 SYGVKD. V was pared by 8 bases and J by 1 base, with 11 bases of the junction left unmatched. The CDR3 DNA sequence: TGTGCCATCGGTAGGACAGGCGGCCGGTCTGGAAACACCATATATTTT. As protein: CAIGRTGGRSGNTIYF.

This chain links TRBV6-6 with TRBJ2-1; maybe TRBD2 (5 bases). Germline V gene sequence: CDR1 MNHNY, CDR2 SVGAGI (reference sequence). V was trimmed by 5 bases and J by 8 bases, leaving 19 bases between them. The CDR3 runs 15 residues. The chain's CDR3 is CASSAWTRAEDEQFF. CDR3 nucleotide sequence: TGTGCCAGCAGTGCGTGGACGCGGGCGGAGGATGAGCAGTTCTTC.

The rearrangement uses TRBV6-5 and TRBJ2-7, with 7 bases matching TRBD2. This CDR3 comprises 13 residues. Germline CDR1 reads MNHEY; CDR2 reads SVGAGI. V was clipped by 10 bases and J by 2 bases; unmatched bases: 8. CDR3 DNA sequence: TGTGCCACCGCCCTCCGGGGGGCCTACGAGCAGTACTTC. This codes for CATALRGAYEQYF.